Sequencing of this T cell receptor beta chain was carried out in a study of beta chain features in type 1 diabetes (dated 2018 in TCRdb). In terms of the full investigation: Mean age, gender distribution, total cell number and subset yield were not different between patients and healthy donors. In the study, recently diagnosed type 1 diabetes patients and matched healthy donors were compared on the TCRB repertoires of their sorted circulating CD4+ T cell subsets. Regulatory and stem cell-like memory subsets were obtained from only 8 patients and about eight healthy donors, while naive and central memory subsets were obtained from all 30 or so donors. A total of roughly 100 million sorted cells were examined across all samples, and a strong correlation was observed between cell number per subset and RNA yield. What the authors observed across the whole study: Shorter templates might have been favored by PCR, but patient and control samples were amplified and corrected together, so both groups would have been affected equally by any skew. Because cDNA was sequenced instead of genomic DNA, activated cells with high expression could be over-represented, although the groups did not differ in activation or CD3 levels. Only small numbers of individuals were included in the HLA sub-analyses, which left unresolved whether HLA type had any influence on TCRB rearrangement. Fewer insertions and more nucleotide deletions at VDJ recombination sites were observed in patients with type 1 diabetes, implying thymic rearrangement abnormalities. In all four CD4+ subsets, TCRB CDR3 length was moderately but significantly shorter in type 1 diabetes patients. The naive, central memory and regulatory TCRB repertoires appeared to resemble one another more closely among patients than among healthy donors.

Reading from cysteine to phenylalanine, the CDR3 counts 14 amino acids. The retained sequence is limited to the CDR3, 42 bases, with the frame set at the first base. Trimming takes 5 bases from V and 6 bases from J, and the germline ends sit 16 bases apart. Taken from the germline V gene (reference sequence), the CDR1 and CDR2 loops are SEHNR and FQNEAQ. The sample holds a few counts of this clone. Its antigen specificity is not known. Base-call qualities are not available, and no considerably larger clone is one nucleotide away. Each donor gave one peripheral blood draw, about 110 mL on average, collected into heparinised tubes. Naive, central memory, regulatory and stem cell-like memory CD4+ T cells were sorted on a BD FACSAria II using a panel including CD45RO, CCR7, CD25, CD127, CD95 and CD27. Purity was above 98% for every sorted population. Right away, PBMCs were isolated by Lymphoprep density gradient centrifugation and were stained directly, with no culture step. So that batch effects would be minimized, each experiment stained and sorted samples in pairs, pairing one healthy donor with one patient.

The entire isolated RNA was reverse transcribed using the High Capacity cDNA Reverse Transcription Kit, and thus expressed TCRB transcripts were sequenced. Deep immunoSEQ sequencing was applied to naive, central memory and regulatory T cell samples, giving an average of about 3.4 million total reads per sample. Sorted cells were lysed in RLT buffer and RNA was extracted with DNase-treated RNeasy Micro or Mini kits, depending on cell number. To prevent cross-contamination, every cell subset was processed on its own, while patient and healthy donor samples were processed together. The immunoSEQ multiplex PCR was used to amplify TCRB sequences from cDNA, yielding 87-bp fragments that span the CDR3 region. Sequencing of the amplicons was done on the Illumina HiSeq platform. The paper's processing steps were these. Synthetic template baselines were used to correct PCR bias computationally, reads within Hamming distance 2 were collapsed, and singletons that could not be merged were discarded. Reads were aligned against IMGT to assign V, D and J genes, CDR3 length and insertions or deletions at six rearrangement sites. Within each subset, clonotype counts were normalized to the number of sorted cells before true diversity and Gini coefficients were calculated with the tcR R package. The overlap coefficient, calculated on TCRB nucleotide sequences, was used to measure repertoire sharing. This is the immuneACCESS table as TCRdb keeps it, with only in-frame sequences that have V and J called. A part of the clones is gone; compared with another copy, unresolved V genes explain less than half, and the rest is unexplained. Clonal size and the V and J genes are those of that table, whereas D and trimming came from the DNA. This sample gives roughly 150,000 clones in total; 8% to 8.5% of them show up just once. The ten largest clones take up about 0.5% of the sample.

This chain joins TRBV7-9 to TRBJ1-2; matching of 5 bases hints at TRBD1 as the D gene. Source material: central memory CD4+ T cells from blood. The clonotype was recovered from a woman under 30 with type 1 diabetes. The DNA sequence is TGTGCCAGCAGCCAAGAGGAGGGGACCCATGGCTACACCTTC. This sequence encodes CASSQEEGTHGYTF. The reference TRBV7-9 and TRBJ1-2 proteins fill in what lies around the CDR3, so the full variable domain reads DTGVSQNPRHKITKRGQNVTFRCDPISEHNRLYWYRQTLGQGPEFLTYFQNEAQLEKSRLLSDRFSAERPKGSFSTLEIQRTEQGDSAMYLCASSQEEGTHGYTFGSGTRLTVV.